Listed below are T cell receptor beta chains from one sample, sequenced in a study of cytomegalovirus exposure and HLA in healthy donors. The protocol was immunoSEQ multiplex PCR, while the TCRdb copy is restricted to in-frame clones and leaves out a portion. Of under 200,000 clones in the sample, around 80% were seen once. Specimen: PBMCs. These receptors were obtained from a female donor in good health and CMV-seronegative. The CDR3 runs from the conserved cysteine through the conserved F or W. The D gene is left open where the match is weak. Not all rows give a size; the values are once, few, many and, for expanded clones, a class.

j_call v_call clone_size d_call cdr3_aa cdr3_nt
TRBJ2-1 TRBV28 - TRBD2 CASKGLAALSYNEQFF TGTGCCAGCAAAGGACTAGCGGCCTTGTCCTACAATGAGCAGTTCTTC
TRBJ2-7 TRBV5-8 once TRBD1 CASSQDRREQYF TGTGCCAGCAGCCAGGACAGGAGAGAGCAGTACTTC
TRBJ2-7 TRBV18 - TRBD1 CASSPPNRGQVVNDEQYF TGTGCCAGCTCACCACCGAATAGAGGACAGGTGGTCAACGACGAGCAGTACTTC
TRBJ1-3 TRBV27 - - CASSLNRRGASGNTIYF TGTGCCAGCAGTTTGAATCGACGGGGGGCTTCGGGAAACACCATATATTTT
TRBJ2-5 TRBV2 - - CASRLEETQYF TGTGCCAGCAGGTTAGAAGAGACCCAGTACTTC
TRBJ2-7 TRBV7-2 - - CASSHKEGSEQYF TGTGCCAGCAGCCATAAAGAGGGCAGCGAGCAGTACTTC
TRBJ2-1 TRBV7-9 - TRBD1 CASSLSQGAGEQFF TGTGCCAGCAGCTTAAGCCAGGGGGCAGGTGAGCAGTTCTTC
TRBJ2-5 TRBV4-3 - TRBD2 CASSQDRLTSAQETQYF TGCGCCAGCAGCCAAGATCGGCTAACTAGCGCTCAAGAGACCCAGTACTTC
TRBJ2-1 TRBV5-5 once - CASRLGNKAGYNEQFF TGTGCCAGCAGGTTGGGGAACAAGGCGGGATACAATGAGCAGTTCTTC
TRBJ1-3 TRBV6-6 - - CASSSRGVGNTIYF TGTGCCAGCAGTTCACGCGGGGTTGGAAACACCATATATTTT
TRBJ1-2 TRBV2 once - CASSNNRAQIYGYTF TGTGCCAGCAGCAATAACAGGGCACAAATCTATGGCTACACCTTC
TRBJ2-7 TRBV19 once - CASSPWPSYEQYF TGTGCCAGTAGTCCCTGGCCCTCCTACGAGCAGTACTTC
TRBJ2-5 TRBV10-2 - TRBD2 CASSTRAGVQETQYF TGCGCCAGCTCAACTCGGGCGGGGGTCCAAGAGACCCAGTACTTC
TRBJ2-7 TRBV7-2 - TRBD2 CASSGTSGGTLSYEQYF TGTGCCAGCAGCGGGACTAGCGGGGGCACACTCTCCTACGAGCAGTACTTC
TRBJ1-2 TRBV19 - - CASSMGRLYGYTF TGTGCCAGTAGTATGGGTCGACTCTATGGCTACACCTTC
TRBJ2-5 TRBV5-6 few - CASSSGEETQYF TGTGCCAGCAGCTCAGGGGAAGAGACCCAGTACTTC
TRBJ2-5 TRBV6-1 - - CASSELRTSVEQYF TGTGCCAGCAGTGAACTAAGGACTTCGGTGGAGCAGTACTTC
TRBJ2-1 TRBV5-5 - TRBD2 CASSLAGTSEVF TGTGCCAGCAGCTTGGCCGGGACTAGCGAAGTCTTC
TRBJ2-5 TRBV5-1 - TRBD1 CASSPAPGQGRWEQYF TGCGCCAGCAGCCCCGCTCCGGGACAGGGAAGATGGGAGCAGTACTTC
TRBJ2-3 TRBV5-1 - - CASSLASRESDTQYF TGCGCCAGCAGCTTGGCCAGCAGGGAATCAGATACGCAGTATTTT
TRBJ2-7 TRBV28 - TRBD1 CASSLLGQGAWGEQYF TGTGCCAGCAGTTTATTAGGGCAGGGGGCTTGGGGCGAGCAGTACTTC
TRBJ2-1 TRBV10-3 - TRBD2 CAISLAGGPGEQFF TGTGCCATCAGTCTAGCGGGGGGGCCAGGTGAGCAGTTCTTC
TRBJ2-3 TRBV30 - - CAGDSVDTQYF TGTGCCGGGGACTCTGTAGATACGCAGTATTTT
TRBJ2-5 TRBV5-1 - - CASSFKPQGVEETQYF TGCGCCAGCAGCTTCAAGCCCCAGGGTGTCGAAGAGACCCAGTACTTC
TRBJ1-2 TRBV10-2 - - CASSFQGTGYTF TGCGCCAGCAGCTTCCAGGGGACTGGCTACACCTTC
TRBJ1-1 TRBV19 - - CASSIGQNLNTEAFF TGTGCCAGTAGTATAGGGCAGAATTTGAACACTGAAGCTTTCTTT
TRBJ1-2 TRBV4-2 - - CASSQDKRGNYGYTF TGTGCCAGCAGCCAAGATAAAAGGGGTAACTATGGCTACACCTTC
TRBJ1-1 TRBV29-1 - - CSVMVTANTEAFF TGCAGCGTTATGGTGACAGCTAACACTGAAGCTTTCTTT
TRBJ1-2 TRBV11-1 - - CASSGTGSYGYTF TGTGCCAGCAGCGGGACTGGCTCCTATGGCTACACCTTC
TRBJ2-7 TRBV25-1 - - CASSDPPSYEQYF TGTGCCAGCAGTGACCCGCCTAGTTACGAGCAGTACTTC
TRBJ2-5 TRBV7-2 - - CASSLGGVAQETQYF TGTGCCAGCAGCTTAGGGGGGGTAGCTCAAGAGACCCAGTACTTC
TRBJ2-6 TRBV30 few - CAWSDGTLGAGANGLTF TGTGCCTGGAGTGATGGCACCCTGGGGGCTGGGGCCAACGGCCTGACTTTC
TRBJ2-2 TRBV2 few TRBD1 CASSELQGAGELFF TGTGCCAGCAGTGAACTACAGGGGGCCGGGGAGCTGTTTTTT
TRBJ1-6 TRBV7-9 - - CASSLGQNNSPLHF TGTGCCAGCAGCTTAGGACAGAATAATTCACCCCTCCACTTT
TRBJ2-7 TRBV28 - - CASRKDSYEQYF TGTGCCAGCAGAAAAGACAGCTACGAGCAGTACTTC
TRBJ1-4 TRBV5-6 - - CASSLRQVNEKLFF TGTGCCAGCAGCTTAAGACAGGTTAATGAAAAACTGTTTTTT
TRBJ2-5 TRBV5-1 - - CASSLEGAGLKTQYF TGCGCCAGCAGCTTGGAAGGTGCGGGGCTAAAGACCCAGTACTTC
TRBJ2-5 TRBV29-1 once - CSVAVAGETQYF TGCAGCGTCGCGGTTGCGGGAGAGACCCAGTACTTC
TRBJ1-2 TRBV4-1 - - CASSQTTTNYGYTF TGCGCCAGCAGCCAAACAACCACAAACTATGGCTACACCTTC
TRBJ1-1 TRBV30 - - CAWKAGRTEAFF TGTGCCTGGAAAGCAGGGCGCACTGAAGCTTTCTTT
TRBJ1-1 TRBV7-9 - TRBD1 CASSLLSRGQGEAFF TGTGCCAGCAGCTTACTATCTAGGGGACAGGGGGAAGCTTTCTTT
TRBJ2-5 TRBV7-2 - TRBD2 CASSLPSGNLQETQYF TGTGCCAGCAGCTTACCTAGCGGAAACCTCCAAGAGACCCAGTACTTC
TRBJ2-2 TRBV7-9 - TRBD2 CASSLARGRGNAGELFF TGTGCCAGCAGCTTAGCGCGCGGGAGGGGCAACGCCGGGGAGCTGTTTTTT
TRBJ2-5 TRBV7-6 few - CASSFYPQETQYF TGTGCCAGCAGCTTCTACCCTCAAGAGACCCAGTACTTC
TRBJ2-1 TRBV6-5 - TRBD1 CASTADRGWNEQFF TGTGCCAGCACGGCGGACAGGGGTTGGAATGAGCAGTTCTTC